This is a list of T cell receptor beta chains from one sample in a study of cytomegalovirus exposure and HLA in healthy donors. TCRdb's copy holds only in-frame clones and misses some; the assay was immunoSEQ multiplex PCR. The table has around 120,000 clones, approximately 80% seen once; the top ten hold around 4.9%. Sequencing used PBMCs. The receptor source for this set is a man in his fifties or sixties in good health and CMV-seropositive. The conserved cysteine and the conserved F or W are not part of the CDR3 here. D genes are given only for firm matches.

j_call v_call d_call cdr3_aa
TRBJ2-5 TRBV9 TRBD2 ASSPMTSGRGETQY
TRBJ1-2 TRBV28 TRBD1 ASSLSRGLNYGYT
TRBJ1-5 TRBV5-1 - ASSPSPMGLGPGQPQH
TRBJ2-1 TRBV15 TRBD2 ATSTGTSGANEQF
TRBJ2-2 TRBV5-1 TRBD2 ASSLSGLNTGELF
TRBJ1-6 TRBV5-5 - ASSLEDSNSPLH
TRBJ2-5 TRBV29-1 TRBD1 SFFRGPRETQY
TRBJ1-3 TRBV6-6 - ASEVISGNTIY
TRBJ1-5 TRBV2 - ASEQNSNQPQH
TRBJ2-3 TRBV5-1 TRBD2 ASSPIAGVGTDTQY
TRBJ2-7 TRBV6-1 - ASSDPGYYEQY
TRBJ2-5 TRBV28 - ASSSQGTQETQY
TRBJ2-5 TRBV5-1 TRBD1 ASATGVKETQY
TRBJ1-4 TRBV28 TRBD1 ASGDPGGGEKLF
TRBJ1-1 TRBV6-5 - ASGNGVITHTEAF
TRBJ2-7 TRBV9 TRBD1 ASSPRDRGNEQY
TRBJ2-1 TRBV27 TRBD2 ASMGGTLNEQF
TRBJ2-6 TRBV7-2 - ASSYGLGANVLT
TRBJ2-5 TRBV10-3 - AISSGKETQY
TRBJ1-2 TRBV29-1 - SVLIPFGYGYT
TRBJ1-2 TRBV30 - AWTPGPGGYT
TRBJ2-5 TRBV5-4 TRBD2 ASSQGTSGAQETQY
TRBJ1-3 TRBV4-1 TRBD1 ASSLRDRGPFSGNTIY
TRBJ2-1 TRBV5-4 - ASSLEGSGNEQF
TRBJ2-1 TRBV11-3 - ASSLLPTVMDEQF
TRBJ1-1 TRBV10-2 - ASSDGAGEAF
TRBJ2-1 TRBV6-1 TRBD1 ASSVRQGRYDEQF
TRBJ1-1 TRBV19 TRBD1 ASSSWDRNTEAF
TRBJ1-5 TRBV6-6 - ASRNTQERNQPQH
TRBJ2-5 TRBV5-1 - ASSLGAGGRKETQY
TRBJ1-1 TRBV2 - ASLGGSLGPEAF
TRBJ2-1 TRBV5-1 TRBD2 ASSFGGGSYNEQF
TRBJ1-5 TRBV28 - ASSLRQGLQPQH
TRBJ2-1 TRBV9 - ASSLDWSSYNEQF
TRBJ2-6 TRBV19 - ASSTGYSGANVLT
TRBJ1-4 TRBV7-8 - ASSLGGRGLEKLF
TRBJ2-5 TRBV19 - ASSIGGSETQY
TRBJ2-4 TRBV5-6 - ASSDRGGRTKNIQY
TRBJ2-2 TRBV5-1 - ASRVRQGNTGELF
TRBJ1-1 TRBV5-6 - ASSLGGRGDTEAF
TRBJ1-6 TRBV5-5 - ASRHQSNSPLH
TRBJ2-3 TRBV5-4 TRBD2 ASSSYLAGATTDTQY
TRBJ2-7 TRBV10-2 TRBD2 ASRASGGANEQY
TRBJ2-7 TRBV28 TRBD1 ASSLTGDVWEQY
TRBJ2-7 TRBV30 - AWSRTGLGEQY
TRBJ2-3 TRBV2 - ASSERGRGSTDTQY
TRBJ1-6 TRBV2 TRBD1 ASSEVGQGNSPLH
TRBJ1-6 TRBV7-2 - ASSTQRRNSPLH
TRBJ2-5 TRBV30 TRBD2 AWSRPSGSRETQY
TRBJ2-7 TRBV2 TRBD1 ASIPDQDRVFE
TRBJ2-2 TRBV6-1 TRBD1 ASSELGTGATGELF
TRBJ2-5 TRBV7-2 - ASSRGSGFSWETQY
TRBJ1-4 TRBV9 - ASSAQGSVLNEKLF